This T cell receptor beta chain is from a study of T cells in Graves' hyperthyroidism and ophthalmopathy. The CDR3 loop spans 13 amino acids. Germline V lookup: CDR1 SNHLY, CDR2 FYNNEI. Graves' hyperthyroidism qualified as stable when ophthalmopathy did not progress within 18 months. The study left out patients who had uncontrolled infection, other autoimmune disease, pregnancy or lactation. Amplified TCR beta CDR3 regions derived from RNA transcripts. An initial round of RT-PCR targeting the TCR CDR3 relied on the HTBI primer set. TCRdb recomputed calls from the multiplex PCR reads with MiXCR, one row per CDR3 protein. The data contain roughly 380,000 distinct CDR3 sequences, approximately 14% of them seen just once; the ten biggest clones take up about 5%. This clonotype was seen at least ten times. No antigen is known for it. One end of the junction fails to match germline, which may point to a read error.

Study-level points and caveats: For ophthalmopathy, model prediction preceded onset by a median around six months.

The sequencing input was blood. This sequence was found in a woman younger than 30 with Graves' hyperthyroidism. The chain links TRBV2 to TRBJ1-5, with 8 bases identical to TRBD1. The CDR3 DNA sequence: TGTGCCAGCAGTGGGATATCGACAGGGGCCCAACATTTT. Its protein product is CASSGISTGAQHF.